One TCR beta chain is described in this entry. Its antigen is unidentified. This entry belongs to a study of cytomegalovirus exposure and HLA in healthy donors. Study-wide findings and caveats: Accurate predictions that matched the HLA-A and HLA-B alleles of most subjects were reportedly made from TCR beta sequences.

Both 60 Vbeta primers and 13 Jbeta primers went into the PCR. Libraries were prepared by immunoSEQ multiplex PCR; TCRdb keeps only in-frame clonotypes and omits some of them. The repertoire holds around 180,000 clones, with around 80% as singletons. J lost 8 bases, V lost 5 bases, and 11 bases had no gene match. This CDR3 has 14 residues. Germline V gene sequence: CDR1 SEHNR, CDR2 FQNEAQ (reference sequence). The chain links TRBV7-9 to TRBJ2-7, with 8 nucleotides matching TRBD1. This receptor was taken from a man aged 18 to 29 in good health and CMV-seronegative. Source material: PBMCs. The CDR3 sequence: CASSRGTGGVKQYF. In nucleotides, the CDR3 is TGTGCCAGCAGCCGGGGGACAGGAGGCGTAAAGCAGTACTTC.